This T cell receptor beta chain appears in the sequencing data of a study of blood T cell repertoires in COVID-19. Study-wide context: Both acute and convalescent COVID-19 samples were obtained from the United States, Italy and Spain.

The table came from immunoSEQ multiplex PCR; TCRdb's copy has only in-frame clones and leaves some out. The repertoire holds 300,000 or so clones, with under 90% as singletons. This TCR came from a woman younger than 30 who had recovered from COVID-19. Sequences were obtained from PBMCs or T cells enriched from blood (not recorded which).

CDR3 coding DNA: TGTGCCAGCAGTTATGTAGCGGGAGGGTACGAGCAGTACTTC. It encodes CASSYVAGGYEQYF. The rearrangement uses TRBV6-5 and TRBJ2-7; 11 nucleotides agree with TRBD2. Germline V gene sequence: CDR1 MNHEY, CDR2 SVGAGI. The CDR3 is 14 residues long. Trimming took 3 bases from V and 4 from J; bases not matched to a gene: 2.